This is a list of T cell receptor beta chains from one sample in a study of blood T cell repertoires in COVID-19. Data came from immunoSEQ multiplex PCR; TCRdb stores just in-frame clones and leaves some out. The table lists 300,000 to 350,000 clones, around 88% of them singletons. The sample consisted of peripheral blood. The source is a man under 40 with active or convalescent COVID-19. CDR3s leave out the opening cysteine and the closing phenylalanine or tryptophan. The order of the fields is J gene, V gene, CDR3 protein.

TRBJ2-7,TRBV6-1,ASSEDPPLTQGAYEQY
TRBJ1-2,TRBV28,ASSRGDGYT
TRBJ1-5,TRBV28,ASSGSYQPQH
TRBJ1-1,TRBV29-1,SGAFRGLRTEAF
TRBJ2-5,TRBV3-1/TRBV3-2,ASSQGLGEVETQY
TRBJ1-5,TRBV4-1,ASSQVGTDQPQH
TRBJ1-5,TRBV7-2,ASSFPEPLSPQH
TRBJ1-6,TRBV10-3,AISEGGRFANSPLH
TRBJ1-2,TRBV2,ASRDEQGYYGYT
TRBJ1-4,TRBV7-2,ASSLGLGVGEKLF
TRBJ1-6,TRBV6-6,ASSSSEGTGDSPLH
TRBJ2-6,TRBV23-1,ASSHQGLSGANVLT
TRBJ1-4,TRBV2,ASSRQTTNEKLF
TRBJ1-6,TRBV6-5,ASKAGGEYSPLH
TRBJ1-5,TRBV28,ASSPLSGNQPQH
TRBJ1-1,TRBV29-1,SAGEASYTEAF
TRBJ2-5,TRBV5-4,ASSRTEETQY
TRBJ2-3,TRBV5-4,ASSPSLQTSTDTQY
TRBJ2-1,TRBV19,ASSIRQLSNEQF
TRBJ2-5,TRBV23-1,ASSQGRRFETQY
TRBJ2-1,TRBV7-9,ASSSDRIHNEQF
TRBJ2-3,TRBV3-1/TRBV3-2,ASSQSYAGGTDTQY